Shown below are 15 T cell receptor beta chains from a single sample sequenced in a study of shared clonotypes between healthy human individuals. Profiled with immunoSEQ multiplex PCR; TCRdb holds only in-frame clones, not every one. The table has about 2.4 million clones, approximately 90% seen once. The sequencing input was naive CD4+ T cells sorted from blood. Specified subset: CD45RA+ positively selected. These receptors came from a man between 18 and 35 years old in good health.

The chain links TRBV7-3 to TRBJ1-5; a weak D match, TRBD1 (5 bases). Germline lookup yields CDR1 SGHTA and CDR2 FQGTGA. The CDR3 spans 16 residues. The V end was cut by 5 bases, the J end by 3 bases, with 17 bases between. The CDR3 region has the DNA TGTGCCAGCAGCCTCTGGACACACCGGTCCAATCAGCCCCAGCATTTT. It encodes CASSLWTHRSNQPQHF.

J is TRBJ2-3 and V is TRBV30; D could derive from TRBD1 or TRBD2 (5 bases each). Trimming removed 2 bases at V and 1 base at J, with 10 bases between. The CDR3 consists of 14 residues. Germline lookup yields CDR1 GTSNPN and CDR2 SVGIG (reference sequence). In nucleotides, the CDR3 is TGTGCCTGGAGTTCGGGGCGAGGCACAGATACGCAGTATTTT. It yields the protein CAWSSGRGTDTQYF.

This clone was observed a single time. V gene TRBV30 combines with J gene TRBJ1-2, with D possibly being TRBD1 (5 bases). The CDR3 covers 15 residues. V dropped 0 bases and J dropped 8 bases, with 19 bases sitting between them. Germline CDR1 is GTSNPN and CDR2 is SVGIG (reference sequence). The CDR3, as DNA: TGTGCCTGGAGTGTACAAGTGACAGCAGGCGGAGGCTACACCTTC. Translating gives CAWSVQVTAGGGYTF.

The genes are TRBV6-1 and TRBJ2-2; D call uncertain. The CDR3 length is 14 residues. Trimming stripped 3 bases from V and 2 bases from J, with 7 bases between. Per the germline V gene, CDR1 is MNHNS and CDR2 is SASEGT. This CDR3 is CASSEGRNTGELFF. In nucleotides, the CDR3 is TGTGCCAGCAGTGAGGGCAGAAACACCGGGGAGCTGTTTTTT.

V is TRBV19 and J is TRBJ1-1, with D maybe TRBD1 (6 bases). Germline CDR1 reads LNHDA; CDR2 reads SQIVND (reference sequence). The CDR3 is 16 residues long. V lost 8 bases and J lost 0, with 19 bases in between. The CDR3 sequence: CASRGGDIIMNTEAFF. CDR3 sequence (DNA): TGTGCCAGTCGAGGAGGGGACATCATCATGAACACTGAAGCTTTCTTT.

A few counts support this clone. V is TRBV5-1 and J is TRBJ2-3; TRBD2 agrees at 10 bases. Germline values: CDR1 SGHRS, CDR2 YFSETQ. V lost 0 bases and J lost 4; bases outside the gene matches: 2. This CDR3 comprises 15 residues. The CDR3 loop is CASSLASGSSDTQYF. CDR3 DNA: TGCGCCAGCAGCTTGGCTAGCGGGAGTTCAGATACGCAGTATTTT.

The genes are TRBV13 and TRBJ2-7; D perhaps matches TRBD2 (5 bases). The CDR3 loop spans 14 amino acids. Trimming removed 1 base at V and 2 bases at J, with 9 bases between. Germline loops: CDR1 PRHDT, CDR2 FYEKMQ (reference sequence). DNA of the CDR3: TGTGCCAGCAGCTTAGCTCTAGCTACCTACGAGCAGTACTTC. This codes for CASSLALATYEQYF.

On this clone itself: The sample contains more than one DNA sequence encoding this CDR3. The gene calls are TRBV2 and TRBJ2-2, with D maybe TRBD2 (5 bases). This CDR3 region has 14 residues. Germline-derived CDR1 and CDR2 are SNHLY and FYNNEI. Deletions cut 6 bases from V and 1 base from J, with 9 bases between. The CDR3 DNA reads as TGTGCCAGCAGGAGGACTGGGAACACCGGGGAGCTGTTTTTT. Amino acids: CASRRTGNTGELFF.

The chain recombines TRBV6-1 with TRBJ1-6; D may be TRBD1 (5 bases). V lost 2 bases to trimming and J lost 3 bases, with 11 bases between them. The CDR3 is 16 amino acids. Germline V lookup: CDR1 MNHNS, CDR2 SASEGT. CDR3 loop: CASSEYRDLYNSPLHF. CDR3 bases: TGTGCCAGCAGTGAATATAGGGACCTCTATAATTCACCCCTCCACTTT.

The CDR3 loop reads CASTRTGDTYEQYF. The CDR3 nucleotides are TGTGCCAGCACCCGGACAGGAGATACCTACGAGCAGTACTTC. The genes are TRBV28 and TRBJ2-7; 7 bases agree with TRBD1. The trim removed 7 bases at V and 2 bases at J, leaving 8 bases unmatched. Germline assignment: CDR1 MDHEN and CDR2 SYDVKM. The CDR3 totals 14 residues.

CDR3 bases: TGTGCCAGCAGGAGACAGGGGGTGGGCTACGAGCAGTACTTC. This encodes CASRRQGVGYEQYF. The J gene is TRBJ2-7, the V gene TRBV6-5, with TRBD1 identical over 9 bases. This CDR3 region has 14 residues. The J segment lost 3 bases and the V segment lost 6 bases, leaving 6 bases of the junction unmatched. Germline V lookup: CDR1 MNHEY, CDR2 SVGAGI.

The chain recombines TRBV10-1 with TRBJ2-2, with TRBD2 matching over 7 bases. Germline-derived CDR1 and CDR2 are WNHNN and SYGVQD (reference sequence). CDR3 length: 16 residues. Trimming at V came to 3 bases and at J to 1 base, leaving 5 bases not matched to a gene. DNA for the CDR3: TGCGCCAGCAGTGATGTCCGGGAGGAGAACACCGGGGAGCTGTTTTTT. Translating it yields CASSDVREENTGELFF.

About this clone itself: Other DNA sequences in the same sample also yield this CDR3. This sequence joins TRBV19 and TRBJ1-5; D perhaps matches TRBD1 (5 bases). V shed 4 bases and J shed 2 bases, with 9 bases lying between them. Germline CDR1 reads LNHDA; CDR2 reads SQIVND (reference sequence). CDR3 length equals 14 residues. CDR3 sequence: CASSTTGGNQPQHF. CDR3 DNA: TGTGCCAGTAGTACAACGGGGGGCAATCAGCCCCAGCATTTT.

This chain uses TRBV9 with TRBJ2-7; possibly TRBD1 for D (6 bases). The germline V gene encodes CDR1 SGDLS and CDR2 YYNGEE. Deletions cut 4 bases from V and 5 bases from J, with 13 bases between. The CDR3 length is 13 residues. Here the CDR3 reads CASSPLGGHEQYF. The CDR3 region has the DNA TGTGCCAGCAGCCCTTTAGGGGGACACGAGCAGTACTTC.

V and J are TRBV30 and TRBJ2-1, with a tentative D call TRBD2 (7 bases). V lost 4 bases, J lost 6 bases, and 19 bases lay in between. Germline loops: CDR1 GTSNPN, CDR2 SVGIG (reference sequence). The CDR3 has 15 amino acids. CDR3 amino acids: CAWTQGLAEINEQFF. The CDR3, as DNA: TGTGCCTGGACCCAGGGGCTAGCGGAGATCAATGAGCAGTTCTTC.